This T cell receptor (beta chain) is drawn from a study of blood T cell repertoires in COVID-19. As for the study in general: The samples span acute and convalescent COVID-19 from the United States, Italy and Spain. PBMCs, B-cell-depleted T cells, or T cells provided the cDNA or gDNA that made up the material.

Original methodology: Amplified reference gene primers provided the basis for estimating nucleated cell counts. The method was immunoSEQ multiplex PCR; TCRdb's version includes in-frame clones alone and lacks a portion of them. That table furnishes V, J and clone size, whereas the DNA furnished D and trimming. The sample includes some 320,000 clones, under 90% seen only once; the top ten take around 10%. Germline V lookup: CDR1 SNHLY, CDR2 FYNNEI. Germline trimming cut 5 bases from V and 10 bases from J; bases unmatched to any gene: 14. This CDR3 comprises 16 residues. This chain links TRBV2 with TRBJ1-6; 7 nucleotides align to TRBD1. The sample was peripheral blood. This TCR came from a woman in her 30s with COVID-19, enrolled during active disease. The CDR3 sequence is CASSWQEGGSKSPLHF. The CDR3, as DNA: TGTGCCAGCAGTTGGCAAGAAGGGGGCTCGAAATCACCCCTCCACTTT.